The entry below describes one TCR beta chain. This sample was included in a study of blood T cell repertoires in COVID-19. Study details: Some COVID-19 samples were acute and others convalescent; all came from the United States, Italy and Spain. Sources were T cells, B-cell-depleted T cells, or PBMCs; the material itself was cDNA or gDNA.

Per the study methods: Amplified reference gene primers provided the basis for estimating nucleated cell counts. Assay: immunoSEQ multiplex PCR; the TCRdb copy retains only in-frame clones and omits some. V, J and clone size were drawn from that table, and D and trimming were deduced from the DNA. The data hold about 180,000 clones, with roughly 84% observed a single time. The CDR3 extends over 16 amino acids. CDR1 is LNHNV, CDR2 YYDKDF, per germline (reference sequence). V trimming: 1 base; J trimming: 7 bases; junction bases outside the gene matches: 6. The source is a human donor in a cohort sampled during active COVID-19. The genes are TRBV15 and TRBJ1-6; TRBD1 matches 8 bases. Specimen: peripheral blood. CDR3 amino acids: CATSRAQGARNSPLHF. In DNA form, the CDR3 reads TGTGCCACCAGCAGAGCCCAGGGGGCGCGGAATTCACCCCTCCACTTT.